This TCR beta chain was recovered during a study of blood T cell repertoires in COVID-19. Sequencing was performed with immunoSEQ multiplex PCR; in TCRdb, only in-frame clones are kept and a portion is missing. Of some 200,000 clones detected, 84% appear once; the ten largest clones hold about 15%. CDR1 is SGHTA and CDR2 is FQGNSA in the germline V gene. The V and J ends lost 1 base and 0 bases, in that order; junction bases with no gene match: 2. The CDR3 sequence is 16 residues long. The chain is built from TRBV7-2 and TRBJ2-1; 8 positions agree with TRBD2. The clonotype originates from a man aged 30 to 39 with active or convalescent COVID-19. The specimen was peripheral blood. In nucleotides, the CDR3 is TGTGCCAGCAGCTTAGGTAGCGGGGACTCCTACAATGAGCAGTTCTTC. Its protein is CASSLGSGDSYNEQFF.